The sequence of this T cell receptor beta chain was determined in a study of blood T cell repertoires in COVID-19. Assay used: immunoSEQ multiplex PCR; TCRdb lists only in-frame clones, some missing. This repertoire shows more than 60,000 clones, over 85% found once; its top ten account for 15% to 20%. This CDR3 is built from 13 residues. V was clipped by 5 bases and J by 12 bases, with 14 bases between them. Germline CDR1 reads SEHNR; CDR2 reads FQNEAQ (reference sequence). The origin of this receptor is a woman aged 80 or over with active or convalescent COVID-19. The chain links TRBV7-9 to TRBJ1-6; D not certain. Sequencing was done on a sample of peripheral blood. CDR3 bases: TGTGCCAGCAGCGTATTGTCGGGTGGACCCCTCCACTTT. This encodes CASSVLSGGPLHF.